What follows are 18 T cell receptor beta chains derived from one specimen sequenced in a study of blood T cell repertoires in COVID-19. The repertoire was sequenced with immunoSEQ multiplex PCR; TCRdb's copy has only in-frame clones and lacks some. The data show about 70,000 clones, with approximately 80% seen just once and 6.9% held by the top ten. The source material was peripheral blood. These receptors all stem from a young man with COVID-19, enrolled during active disease.

This sequence joins TRBV7-8 and TRBJ2-7, with TRBD1 identical over 7 bases. The length of the CDR3 is 15 residues. V lost 1 base, J lost 1 base, and 4 bases stayed unmatched. The germline V gene has CDR1 SGHVS and CDR2 FQNEAQ. This CDR3 reads CASSLDPGQSYEQYF. The CDR3 DNA reads TGTGCCAGCAGCTTAGACCCGGGACAGTCCTACGAGCAGTACTTC. Drawing the rest from reference TRBV7-8 and TRBJ2-7, the complete variable domain is GAGVSQSPRYKVAKRGQDVALRCDPISGHVSLFWYQQALGQGPEFLTYFQNEAQLDKSGLPSDRFFAERPEGSVSTLKIQRTQQEDSAVYLCASSLDPGQSYEQYFGPGTRLTVT.

This clone was observed a few times. The chain is built from TRBV30 and TRBJ2-7; D unresolved. CDR3 size: 12 residues. The V end lost 2 bases, the J end lost 2 bases, and 7 bases lay between the germline ends. Germline V gene lookup returns CDR1 GTSNPN and CDR2 SVGIG (reference sequence). The CDR3 DNA reads as TGTGCCTGGAGTTCCCAGACCTACGAGCAGTACTTC. Translating it yields CAWSSQTYEQYF.

The V and J genes are TRBV28 and TRBJ1-1; D possibly corresponds to TRBD1 (6 bases). Per the germline V gene, CDR1 is MDHEN and CDR2 is SYDVKM. Trimming pared 8 bases from V and 3 bases from J, leaving 13 bases between. The CDR3 length is 13 residues. The DNA of the CDR3 is TGTGCCAGCGTGGACAGCGCTGACACTGAAGCTTTCTTT. Encoded protein: CASVDSADTEAFF.

The V and J genes are TRBV9 and TRBJ2-7; 8 nucleotides line up with TRBD2. V lost 3 bases to trimming and J lost 1 base; unmatched junction nucleotides: 6. The CDR3 length is 15 residues. Germline V gives CDR1 SGDLS, CDR2 YYNGEE. Here the CDR3 reads CASSAGLAVSYEQYF. As DNA, the CDR3 is TGTGCCAGCAGCGCAGGACTAGCTGTTTCCTACGAGCAGTACTTC.

The genes are TRBV24-1 and TRBJ2-1; 9 positions match TRBD2. The germline gives CDR1 KGHDR, CDR2 SFDVKD. This CDR3 is 15 amino acids long. Trimming removed 5 bases from V and 7 bases from J; junction bases left unmatched: 8. CDR3 loop: CATSVLSGSMNEQFF. Written as DNA, the CDR3 is TGTGCCACCAGTGTTCTTAGCGGGAGTATGAATGAGCAGTTCTTC.

The J gene is TRBJ1-1, the V gene TRBV24-1; tentative D call: TRBD1 (5 bases). This CDR3 has 12 amino acids. V gave up 5 bases and J gave up 4 bases, with 7 bases separating them. Germline V gene lookup returns CDR1 KGHDR and CDR2 SFDVKD. The CDR3: CATSVGGTEAFF. DNA of the CDR3: TGTGCCACCAGTGTCGGGGGCACTGAAGCTTTCTTT.

This clone was detected once. The rearrangement joins TRBV2 to TRBJ2-2; the match to TRBD1 covers 8 bases. CDR3 size: 16 residues. Germline-derived CDR1 and CDR2 are SNHLY and FYNNEI. Trimming took 5 bases from V and 8 from J; bases not matched to a gene: 13. CDR3: CASSSPQSQGAGELFF. Written as DNA, the CDR3 is TGTGCCAGCAGTTCTCCGCAAAGTCAGGGGGCAGGGGAGCTGTTTTTT.

This clone was observed once. The genes are TRBV12-3 or TRBV12-4 and TRBJ1-2; 8 bases align to TRBD1. Trimming took 6 bases from V and 3 from J; bases not matched to a gene: 3. This CDR3 has 13 amino acids. In DNA form, the CDR3 reads TGTGCCAGCAGCTCAGGGGGCCACTATGGCTACACCTTC. Its protein product is CASSSGGHYGYTF.

The J gene is TRBJ2-1, the V gene TRBV28; 7 bases map to TRBD1. Germline assignment: CDR1 MDHEN and CDR2 SYDVKM. The CDR3 is made up of 15 amino acids. Trimming cost V 2 bases and J 1 base; bases outside gene matches: 2. In DNA, the CDR3 is TGTGCCAGCAGTTTAAAGGGGGCGTCCTACAATGAGCAGTTCTTC. Encoded protein: CASSLKGASYNEQFF.

The rearrangement links TRBV4-1 to TRBJ2-7; D is ambiguous. Trimming cost V 5 bases and J 1 base, with 12 bases left between them. CDR3 size: 14 residues. Per germline, CDR1 MGHRA and CDR2 YSYEKL. The CDR3 region has the DNA TGCGCCAGCAGCTTACAGACCTCTTCCTACGAGCAGTACTTC. Protein sequence: CASSLQTSSYEQYF.

The J gene is TRBJ1-1, the V gene TRBV30; 9 bases fit TRBD1. Losses at the gene ends were 0 bases for V and 6 bases for J; bases not matched to a gene: 5. Per the germline V gene, CDR1 is GTSNPN and CDR2 is SVGIG (reference sequence). This CDR3 has 14 residues. DNA of the CDR3: TGTGCCTGGAGTGTAGGGACAGGGAAGGCTGAAGCTTTCTTT. Protein product: CAWSVGTGKAEAFF.

V and J are TRBV6-4 and TRBJ1-3; no definite D call. CDR1 and CDR2 (germline): MRHNA, SNTAGT. The V and J ends lost 8 bases and 0 bases respectively, with 11 bases between them. The CDR3 extends over 14 amino acids. The CDR3 bases are TGTGCCAGCGGATTAGACTTCTCTGGAAACACCATATATTTT. It specifies CASGLDFSGNTIYF.

CDR3 nucleotides: TGCGCCAGCAGCTTGAGTAGTCCGCAAGAGACCCAGTACTTC. Translating gives CASSLSSPQETQYF. The chain has TRBV5-1 and TRBJ2-5; no clear D gene. With 1 base removed from V and 2 bases from J, the gap between germline ends came to 9 bases. The CDR3 runs 14 residues. Germline V gene data show CDR1 as SGHRS and CDR2 as YFSETQ.

The chain combines TRBV7-9 with TRBJ1-2, with 8 bases lining up with TRBD1. Germline CDR1 SEHNR, CDR2 FQNEAQ (reference sequence). The CDR3 runs 12 residues. V lost 4 bases and J lost 13; bases outside the gene matches: 8. The chain's CDR3 is CASSSDRVPPTF. CDR3 coding DNA: TGTGCCAGCAGCTCGGACAGGGTCCCCCCCACCTTC.

V is TRBV5-8 and J is TRBJ2-5, with TRBD1 identical over 7 bases. Germline V gives CDR1 SGHTS, CDR2 YDEGEE. The CDR3 length is 13 residues. V was pared by 1 base and J by 3 bases, with 0 bases of the junction left unmatched. In nucleotides, the CDR3 is TGTGCCAGCAGCTTGACAGGGGAAGAGACCCAGTACTTC. Its protein product is CASSLTGEETQYF.

V and J are TRBV27 and TRBJ2-3, with 14 positions matching TRBD2. The CDR3 loop spans 15 amino acids. V dropped 4 bases and J dropped 6; count of bases not matched to a gene: 3. CDR1 and CDR2 (germline): MNHEY, SMNVEV (reference sequence). Written as DNA, the CDR3 is TGTGCCAGCAGTTCCGGGACTAGCGGGAGTGATACGCAGTATTTT. Its translation is CASSSGTSGSDTQYF.

The gene calls are TRBV30 and TRBJ2-7, with 11 bases matching TRBD2. From germline, CDR1 is GTSNPN and CDR2 SVGIG (reference sequence). V lost 3 bases and J lost 2; bases outside the gene matches: 9. The CDR3 totals 16 residues. The CDR3 DNA is TGTGCCTGGAGGGGGACTAGCGGAAGCGACCCCTACGAGCAGTACTTC. It codes for CAWRGTSGSDPYEQYF.

This chain uses TRBV2 with TRBJ1-2, with 9 bases identical to TRBD1. CDR3 length: 16 residues. CDR1 and CDR2 from the germline V gene are SNHLY and FYNNEI. J was trimmed by 3 bases and V by 1 base; bases with no gene match: 6. This chain's CDR3 is CASSEEGTGGYYGYTF. The CDR3 DNA reads TGTGCCAGCAGTGAAGAGGGTACAGGGGGCTACTATGGCTACACCTTC. Combining the CDR3 with reference TRBV2 and TRBJ1-2 gives the whole variable domain EPEVTQTPSHQVTQMGQEVILRCVPISNHLYFYWYRQILGQKVEFLVSFYNNEISEKSEIFDDQFSVERPDGSNFTLKIRSTKLEDSAMYFCASSEEGTGGYYGYTFGSGTRLTVV.